This TCR beta chain is from a study of T-cell reconstitution after alpha-beta-depleted transplantation in children. The length of the CDR3 is 16 residues. J lost 8 bases, V lost 4 bases, and 8 bases had no gene match. Germline CDR1 reads SEHNR; CDR2 reads FQNEAQ (reference sequence). At least ten counts were recorded for this clonotype. What it binds is not known. The study, taken as a whole, reports: Surviving recipient T cells and thymic progenitors accounted for the high day-60 TCRbeta diversity observed in some patients.

The authors prepared the TCRbeta library with unique molecular identifiers. TCRdb reprocessed the PCR reads with MiXCR, giving one entry per CDR3 protein. The sample carries some 200,000 distinct CDR3 sequences, around 8.4% recorded once. This specimen consisted of PBMCs, mostly from graft donor cells, obtained 360 days after TCRalphabeta/CD19-depleted stem cell transplant. The gene calls are TRBV7-9 and TRBJ1-6, with 10 positions matching TRBD1. This TCR was recovered from a male patient aged 2-10 years who had a stem cell transplant for acute myeloid leukemia, so the T cells may come from the graft donor. This CDR3 reads CASSSQGTGEDSPLHF. DNA for the CDR3: TGTGCCAGCAGCTCTCAAGGGACAGGGGAGGATTCACCCCTCCACTTT.